This TCR beta chain was recovered during a study of blood T cell repertoires in COVID-19. Assay: immunoSEQ multiplex PCR; the TCRdb copy retains only in-frame clones and omits some. The table shows about 200,000 clones, with 85% occurring only once. After removal of 4 bases from V and 1 base from J, the junction contained 5 bases not matched to a gene. Germline assignment: CDR1 SGHRS and CDR2 YFSETQ. The CDR3 is made up of 16 amino acids. Sequencing was done on a sample of peripheral blood. The chain links TRBV5-1 to TRBJ1-4; TRBD1 aligns across 9 bases. The clonotype was recovered from a man aged 60-69 years with COVID-19, enrolled during active disease. In DNA form, the CDR3 reads TGCGCCAGCAGCCAACAGGGGGCCGGAACTAATGAAAAACTGTTTTTT. This codes for CASSQQGAGTNEKLFF.